The rows below give T cell receptor beta chains drawn from one sample of a study of blood T cell repertoires in COVID-19. TCRdb's copy holds only in-frame clones and misses some; the assay was immunoSEQ multiplex PCR. Among fewer than 400,000 clones listed, under 95% were seen once. The sequenced sample consisted of PBMCs or T cells enriched from blood (not recorded which). The receptor set was obtained from a woman in her 30s who had recovered from COVID-19. Both conserved end residues are part of each CDR3. The order of the fields is CDR3 DNA, CDR3 protein, J gene, V gene, clone size, D gene, CDR3 length. The D gene is left open where the match is weak. A clone size is listed for some rows: how often the clone was seen (once, few, many), or a class if it is expanded.

DNA: TGTGCCAGCAGTGCTGACACGGGGGGGCCCCAGCATTTT
CDR3: CASSADTGGPQHF
J: TRBJ1-5
V: TRBV2
size: .
D: .
length: 13

DNA: TGTGCCAGCAGCTTAGAGCAGGGTGGTACTGAAGCTTTCTTT
CDR3: CASSLEQGGTEAFF
J: TRBJ1-1
V: TRBV11-2
size: once
D: .
length: 14

DNA: TGTGCCAGCAGTTGGAGCGACAGGAAAGAGACCCAGTACTTC
CDR3: CASSWSDRKETQYF
J: TRBJ2-5
V: TRBV27
size: .
D: .
length: 14

DNA: TGTGCCAGCAGTTTCGGAGGGAATTCACCCCTCCACTTT
CDR3: CASSFGGNSPLHF
J: TRBJ1-6
V: TRBV28
size: once
D: .
length: 13

DNA: TGTGCCATCCCCCTGGACAGTGACTCCTATAATTCACCCCTCCACTTT
CDR3: CAIPLDSDSYNSPLHF
J: TRBJ1-6
V: TRBV10-3
size: .
D: .
length: 16

DNA: TGTGCCAGCAGCCGATATAGCGGGAGTACAGATACGCAGTATTTT
CDR3: CASSRYSGSTDTQYF
J: TRBJ2-3
V: TRBV5-6
size: .
D: TRBD2
length: 15

DNA: TGTGCCAGCAGCCAAGTTGTTGGGGGCGCCGAAAAACTGTTTTTT
CDR3: CASSQVVGGAEKLFF
J: TRBJ1-4
V: TRBV4-2
size: once
D: .
length: 15

DNA: TGTGCCAGCAGCCCGGACAGGGGAAGCGCAGATACGCAGTATTTT
CDR3: CASSPDRGSADTQYF
J: TRBJ2-3
V: TRBV7-6
size: .
D: TRBD1
length: 15

DNA: TGTGCCAGTAGTACGATCACAGGGTTTCCCTACAATGAGCAGTTCTTC
CDR3: CASSTITGFPYNEQFF
J: TRBJ2-1
V: TRBV19
size: once
D: .
length: 16

DNA: TGTGCCAGCAGTATCGGACAGCTCTATCAACCCCAGCATTTT
CDR3: CASSIGQLYQPQHF
J: TRBJ1-5
V: TRBV2
size: .
D: .
length: 14

DNA: TGTGCCAGCAGTTACATCGGGACATCCCCTGAAGCTTTCTTT
CDR3: CASSYIGTSPEAFF
J: TRBJ1-1
V: TRBV13
size: .
D: .
length: 14

DNA: TGTGCCTGGAACAGGGGAAATGGGAACACTGAAGCTTTCTTT
CDR3: CAWNRGNGNTEAFF
J: TRBJ1-1
V: TRBV30
size: .
D: TRBD1
length: 14

DNA: TGTGCCAGCAGCCCACTCACGGGACAGACCTCCTACGAGCAGTACTTC
CDR3: CASSPLTGQTSYEQYF
J: TRBJ2-7
V: TRBV14
size: .
D: TRBD1
length: 16

DNA: TGTGCCATCAGCGGGACTAGCGGGGCCCTGGGGGAGCAGTACTTC
CDR3: CAISGTSGALGEQYF
J: TRBJ2-7
V: TRBV10-3
size: .
D: TRBD2
length: 15

DNA: TGTGCCATCGGGTCGACAGGAACCAATCAGCCCCAGCATTTT
CDR3: CAIGSTGTNQPQHF
J: TRBJ1-5
V: TRBV10-3
size: .
D: .
length: 14

DNA: TGTGCCAGCAGCCAGACAGGAAACTATGGCTACACCTTC
CDR3: CASSQTGNYGYTF
J: TRBJ1-2
V: TRBV27
size: once
D: .
length: 13

DNA: TGTGCCAGCAGCCAAAGGACAATAGCGGGAGGAGGGACCGGGGAGCTGTTTTTT
CDR3: CASSQRTIAGGGTGELFF
J: TRBJ2-2
V: TRBV3-1/TRBV3-2
size: .
D: TRBD2
length: 18

DNA: TGTGCCACCCGAACCGGCGGGGGGTCCTACAATGAGCAGTTCTTC
CDR3: CATRTGGGSYNEQFF
J: TRBJ2-1
V: TRBV28
size: .
D: TRBD2
length: 15

DNA: TGTGCCAGCAAGGCAGGATACTACGAGCAGTACTTC
CDR3: CASKAGYYEQYF
J: TRBJ2-7
V: TRBV28
size: .
D: .
length: 12

DNA: TGTGCCAGCAGCTTAACTGGGTGGACTAACACTGAAGCTTTCTTT
CDR3: CASSLTGWTNTEAFF
J: TRBJ1-1
V: TRBV7-8
size: .
D: .
length: 15

DNA: TGTGCCAGCAGCGGAGCCCGGTTACGACAAGAGACCCAGTACTTC
CDR3: CASSGARLRQETQYF
J: TRBJ2-5
V: TRBV7-6
size: .
D: .
length: 15

DNA: TGTGCCAGCAGCATTGGGACAGGGAACACCGGGGAGCTGTTTTTT
CDR3: CASSIGTGNTGELFF
J: TRBJ2-2
V: TRBV9
size: .
D: TRBD1
length: 15

DNA: TGTGCCAGTAGACGAGGACAGGGGGCCTCCACTGAAGCTTTCTTT
CDR3: CASRRGQGASTEAFF
J: TRBJ1-1
V: TRBV19
size: .
D: TRBD1
length: 15

DNA: TGTGCCAGCTCACCAGGGACTAGCGGGTCAGCCCTTAGCGAGCAGTACTTC
CDR3: CASSPGTSGSALSEQYF
J: TRBJ2-7
V: TRBV18
size: .
D: TRBD2
length: 17

DNA: TGTGCCAGCAGCTTAGAGAGCCAAACCTACGAGCAGTACTTC
CDR3: CASSLESQTYEQYF
J: TRBJ2-7
V: TRBV13
size: .
D: .
length: 14

DNA: TGCGCCAGCAGCACAGGACTAGCGGGGGCCCTAGAGCAAGAGACCCAGTACTTC
CDR3: CASSTGLAGALEQETQYF
J: TRBJ2-5
V: TRBV5-1
size: .
D: TRBD2
length: 18

DNA: TGTGCCAGCAGCCTACTAGTTCCCACAGATACGCAGTATTTT
CDR3: CASSLLVPTDTQYF
J: TRBJ2-3
V: TRBV28
size: .
D: .
length: 14

DNA: TGTGCCAGCTCTACTACCGGGACAGGGGACACCGGGCAGTACTTC
CDR3: CASSTTGTGDTGQYF
J: TRBJ2-7
V: TRBV18
size: .
D: TRBD1
length: 15

DNA: TGTGCCAGCAATACATTAGGTGGCGGGAGGCACTACGAGCAGTACTTC
CDR3: CASNTLGGGRHYEQYF
J: TRBJ2-7
V: TRBV28
size: .
D: TRBD2
length: 16

DNA: TGTGCCAGCAGCTTAAACAAGGGGTTGGGCTACACCTTC
CDR3: CASSLNKGLGYTF
J: TRBJ1-2
V: TRBV7-3
size: .
D: .
length: 13

DNA: TGTGCCAGCAGTTTTCCTTGGCGGGGGACTAGTTACAATGAGCAGTTCTTC
CDR3: CASSFPWRGTSYNEQFF
J: TRBJ2-1
V: TRBV28
size: .
D: TRBD2
length: 17

DNA: TGTGCCAGCGGCTTGGGTACAGGGGGGAACACTGAAGCTTTCTTT
CDR3: CASGLGTGGNTEAFF
J: TRBJ1-1
V: TRBV11-1
size: .
D: TRBD1
length: 15

DNA: TGCAGCGTCCGTTCGCGGGGCGGGAGGGCCTACGAGCAGTACTTC
CDR3: CSVRSRGGRAYEQYF
J: TRBJ2-7
V: TRBV29-1
size: .
D: TRBD2
length: 15

DNA: TGTGCCAGCAGTTTGGTGGTGAGGGGGTATAATTCACCCCTCCACTTT
CDR3: CASSLVVRGYNSPLHF
J: TRBJ1-6
V: TRBV28
size: once
D: .
length: 16

DNA: TGTGCCAGCAGCTTAATTAACAATCAGCCCCAGCATTTT
CDR3: CASSLINNQPQHF
J: TRBJ1-5
V: TRBV7-2
size: .
D: .
length: 13

DNA: TGTGCCAGCAGCTTAGATGGGGGGGTCAATGAGCAGTTCTTC
CDR3: CASSLDGGVNEQFF
J: TRBJ2-1
V: TRBV11-3
size: .
D: TRBD2
length: 14

DNA: TGCGCCAGCAGCTCGGGGGAGGGTGACACTGAAGCTTTCTTT
CDR3: CASSSGEGDTEAFF
J: TRBJ1-1
V: TRBV5-1
size: .
D: .
length: 14

DNA: TGCGCCAGCAGCTTCGGGGGAAGCCAAGAGACCCAGTACTTC
CDR3: CASSFGGSQETQYF
J: TRBJ2-5
V: TRBV5-1
size: .
D: .
length: 14

DNA: TGTGCCAGCAGCGTGGACAGGGAAAAACTGTTTTTT
CDR3: CASSVDREKLFF
J: TRBJ1-4
V: TRBV5-4
size: .
D: TRBD1
length: 12

DNA: TGTGCCAGCAGTCGATTGGGGGCCCACGAGCAGTACTTC
CDR3: CASSRLGAHEQYF
J: TRBJ2-7
V: TRBV5-4
size: .
D: .
length: 13

DNA: TGTGCCAGCAGCCCCGGACTAGCGGGAGAGCAGTTCTTC
CDR3: CASSPGLAGEQFF
J: TRBJ2-1
V: TRBV7-2
size: .
D: TRBD2
length: 13

DNA: TGTGCCAGCAGCCACAGGGCCGGGACTAGCATGTTCCACCAAGAGACCCAGTACTTC
CDR3: CASSHRAGTSMFHQETQYF
J: TRBJ2-5
V: TRBV14
size: .
D: TRBD2
length: 19

DNA: TGTGCCAGCAGTGAGGACAGGGAGGAGGGAAAACTGTTTTTT
CDR3: CASSEDREEGKLFF
J: TRBJ1-4
V: TRBV28
size: .
D: TRBD1
length: 14

DNA: TGTGCCAGCAGCCCCCACGGGGGCAATCAGCCCCAGCATTTT
CDR3: CASSPHGGNQPQHF
J: TRBJ1-5
V: TRBV9
size: .
D: .
length: 14

DNA: TGCGCCAGCAGCCAAGACTATCGGGGCAGGGGGAATACTGAAGCTTTCTTT
CDR3: CASSQDYRGRGNTEAFF
J: TRBJ1-1
V: TRBV4-1
size: once
D: TRBD1
length: 17

DNA: TGCGCCAGCAGCTTGGGGCCGGGATCGGCAGGAAACACCATATATTTT
CDR3: CASSLGPGSAGNTIYF
J: TRBJ1-3
V: TRBV5-1
size: .
D: .
length: 16

DNA: TGTGCCAGCAGTTACAGGGGAGGCTATGGCTACACCTTC
CDR3: CASSYRGGYGYTF
J: TRBJ1-2
V: TRBV6-5
size: .
D: .
length: 13

DNA: TGTGCCACCAGCAGAGATAGTCAGGCCGGGGAGCTGTTTTTT
CDR3: CATSRDSQAGELFF
J: TRBJ2-2
V: TRBV15
size: .
D: .
length: 14

DNA: TGTGCCAGCAGCTTGAACAGGGTATCAACCGGGGAGCTGTTTTTT
CDR3: CASSLNRVSTGELFF
J: TRBJ2-2
V: TRBV7-3
size: .
D: .
length: 15

DNA: TGCGCCAGCAGCCAAGTGGGACAGGGGGCTGGTGGGGCCAACGTCCTGACTTTC
CDR3: CASSQVGQGAGGANVLTF
J: TRBJ2-6
V: TRBV4-3
size: .
D: TRBD1
length: 18

DNA: TGTGCCAGCACTATGACAGGCTCCTACGAGCAGTACTTC
CDR3: CASTMTGSYEQYF
J: TRBJ2-7
V: TRBV7-9
size: .
D: .
length: 13

DNA: TGCGCCAGCAGCCAAACCCACGGCGGCTACGAGCAGTACTTC
CDR3: CASSQTHGGYEQYF
J: TRBJ2-7
V: TRBV4-3
size: .
D: .
length: 14

DNA: TGTGCCAGCATGAAAGGGGGCTATAGGTACGAGCAGTACTTC
CDR3: CASMKGGYRYEQYF
J: TRBJ2-7
V: TRBV28
size: .
D: TRBD1
length: 14